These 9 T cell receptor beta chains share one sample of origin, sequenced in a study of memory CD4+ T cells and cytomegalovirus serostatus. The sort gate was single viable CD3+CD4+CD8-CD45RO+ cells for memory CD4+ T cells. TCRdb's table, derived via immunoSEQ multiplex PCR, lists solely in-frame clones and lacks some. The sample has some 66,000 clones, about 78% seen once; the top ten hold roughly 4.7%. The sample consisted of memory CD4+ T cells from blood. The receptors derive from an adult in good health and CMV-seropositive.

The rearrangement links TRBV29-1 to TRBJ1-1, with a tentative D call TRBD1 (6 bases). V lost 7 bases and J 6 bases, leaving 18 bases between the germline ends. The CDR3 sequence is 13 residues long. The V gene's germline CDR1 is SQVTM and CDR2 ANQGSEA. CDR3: CSATGFEDPEAFF. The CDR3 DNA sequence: TGCAGCGCGACAGGATTTGAAGATCCTGAAGCTTTCTTT.

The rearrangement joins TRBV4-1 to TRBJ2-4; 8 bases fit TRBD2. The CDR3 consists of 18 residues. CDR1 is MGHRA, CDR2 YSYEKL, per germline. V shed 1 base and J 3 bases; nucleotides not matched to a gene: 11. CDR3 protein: CASSQGRGGSEVKNIQYF. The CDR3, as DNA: TGCGCCAGCAGCCAAGGACGGGGGGGCTCCGAGGTCAAAAACATTCAGTACTTC.

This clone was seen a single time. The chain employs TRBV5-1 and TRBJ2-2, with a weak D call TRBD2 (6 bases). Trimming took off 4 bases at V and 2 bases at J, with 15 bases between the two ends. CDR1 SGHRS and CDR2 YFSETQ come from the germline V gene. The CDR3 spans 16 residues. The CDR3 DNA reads TGCGCCAGCAGCGGTAGGGGCGGGGTCAACACCGGGGAGCTGTTTTTT. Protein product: CASSGRGGVNTGELFF. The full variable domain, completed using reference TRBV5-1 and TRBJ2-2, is KAGVTQTPRYLIKTRGQQVTLSCSPISGHRSVSWYQQTPGQGLQFLFEYFSETQRNKGNFPGRFSGRQFSNSRSEMNVSTLELGDSALYLCASSGRGGVNTGELFFGEGSRLTVL.

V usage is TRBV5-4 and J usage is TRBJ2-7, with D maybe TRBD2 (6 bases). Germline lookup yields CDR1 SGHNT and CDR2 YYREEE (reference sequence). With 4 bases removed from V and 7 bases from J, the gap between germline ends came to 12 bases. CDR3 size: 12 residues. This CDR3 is CASSRDSSEQYF. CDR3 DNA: TGTGCCAGCAGCCGGGACTCCTCGGAGCAGTACTTC.

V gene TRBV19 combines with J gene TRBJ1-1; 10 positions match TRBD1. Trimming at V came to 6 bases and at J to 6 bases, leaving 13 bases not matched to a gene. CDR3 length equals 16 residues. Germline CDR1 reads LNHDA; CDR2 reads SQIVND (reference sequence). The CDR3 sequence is CASSLSGTGVIPEAFF. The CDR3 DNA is TGTGCCAGTAGCCTATCCGGGACAGGGGTAATCCCTGAAGCTTTCTTT.

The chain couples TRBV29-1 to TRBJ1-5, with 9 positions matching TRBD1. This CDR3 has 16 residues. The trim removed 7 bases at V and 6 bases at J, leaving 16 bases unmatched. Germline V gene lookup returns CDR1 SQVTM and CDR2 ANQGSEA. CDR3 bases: TGCAGCGACGAACTCTTCCGGGACAGGGTATTTCAGCCCCAGCATTTT. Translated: CSDELFRDRVFQPQHF.

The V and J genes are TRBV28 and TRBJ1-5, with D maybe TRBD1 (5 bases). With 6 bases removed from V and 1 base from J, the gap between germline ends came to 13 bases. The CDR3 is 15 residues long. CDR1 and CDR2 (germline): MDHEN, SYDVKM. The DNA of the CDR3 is TGTGCCAGCAGAATGGTTGCAGGGAGCAATCAGCCCCAGCATTTT. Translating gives CASRMVAGSNQPQHF.

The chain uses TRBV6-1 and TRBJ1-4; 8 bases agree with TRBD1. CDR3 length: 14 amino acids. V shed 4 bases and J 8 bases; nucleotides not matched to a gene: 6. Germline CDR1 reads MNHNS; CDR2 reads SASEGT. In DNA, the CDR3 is TGTGCCAGCAGTGTTGGACAGGGTACGGAAAAACTGTTTTTT. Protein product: CASSVGQGTEKLFF.

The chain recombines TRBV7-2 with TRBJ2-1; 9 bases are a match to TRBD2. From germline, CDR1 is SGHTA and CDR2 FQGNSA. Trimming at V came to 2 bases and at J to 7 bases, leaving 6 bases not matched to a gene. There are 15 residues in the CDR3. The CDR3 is CASSLLAGNGNEQFF. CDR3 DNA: TGTGCCAGCAGCTTACTAGCGGGAAACGGGAATGAGCAGTTCTTC. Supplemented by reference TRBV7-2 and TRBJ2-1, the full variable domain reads GAGVSQSPSNKVTEKGKDVELRCDPISGHTALYWYRQSLGQGLEFLIYFQGNSAPDKSGLPSDRFSAERTGGSVSTLTIQRTQQEDSAVYLCASSLLAGNGNEQFFGPGTRLTVL.